Listed here are 10 T cell receptor beta chains from one sample, sequenced in a study of CD8 T cells in Susac syndrome. With random hexamers, roughly 0.45 to 1 ug RNA was reverse transcribed. TCRdb called the immunoSEQ multiplex PCR reads again in MiXCR, with one record for every CDR3 protein. In the table there are roughly 150,000 distinct CDR3 sequences, approximately 93% of which are singletons. Sequenced: CD4+ T cells from PBMCs. Every receptor here comes from a human donor with multiple sclerosis.

This clonotype was picked up one time. The chain uses TRBV6-1 and TRBJ2-1; perhaps TRBD2 as D (6 bases). The germline V gene has CDR1 MNHNS and CDR2 SASEGT. V lost 3 bases, J lost 6 bases, and 15 bases lay in between. The CDR3 loop spans 15 amino acids. In nucleotides, the CDR3 is TGTGCCAGCAGTGATACCGGGACTTGGGGCAATGAGCAGTTCTTC. This translates into CASSDTGTWGNEQFF.

This clonotype was recorded once. The genes are TRBV18 and TRBJ2-7; maybe TRBD1 (6 bases). V gave up 5 bases and J gave up 0 bases, with 8 bases separating them. Germline V CDR1 and CDR2: KGHSH, LQKENI. The length of the CDR3 is 13 residues. CDR3 sequence (DNA): TGTGCCAGCTCAGGGGACATCTCCTACGAGCAGTACTTC. Translated: CASSGDISYEQYF.

V is TRBV19 and J is TRBJ1-1; 7 nucleotides match TRBD1. The CDR3 contains 14 residues. The germline CDR1 and CDR2 sequences are LNHDA and SQIVND (reference sequence). The J segment lost 7 bases and the V segment lost 3 bases, leaving 8 bases of the junction unmatched. The CDR3 DNA is TGTGCCAGTAGTATGACAGGGTTGAGAAATGAAGCTTTCTTT. Its translation is CASSMTGLRNEAFF.

The V gene is TRBV18, the J gene TRBJ2-1; TRBD2 matches at 15 bases. Germline CDR1 is KGHSH and CDR2 is LQKENI. Trimming removed 2 bases from V and 13 bases from J; junction bases left unmatched: 12. The CDR3 length is 17 residues. The CDR3 DNA reads TGTGCCAGCTCACCAAAAACGGGACTAGCGGGAGGTTCGGCACAGTTCTTC. Translation: CASSPKTGLAGGSAQFF.

This chain uses TRBV18 with TRBJ2-1; TRBD2 agrees at 9 bases. Looked up from germline, CDR1 is KGHSH and CDR2 is LQKENI. V dropped 4 bases and J dropped 6; count of bases not matched to a gene: 1. CDR3 length: 13 residues. Here the CDR3 reads CASSRSGGNEQFF. CDR3 bases: TGTGCCAGCTCACGTAGCGGGGGCAATGAGCAGTTCTTC.

V usage is TRBV20-1 and J usage is TRBJ2-2; perhaps TRBD2 as D (6 bases). CDR1 is DFQATT, CDR2 SNEGSKA, per germline (reference sequence). Trimming removed 6 bases at V and 9 bases at J, with 14 bases between. The CDR3 runs 12 residues. DNA for the CDR3: TGCAGTGCCCCGGGGGTTGGAAGGGAGCTGTTTTTT. Translated: CSAPGVGRELFF.

V usage is TRBV3-1 and J usage is TRBJ2-7; D is undetermined. V was cut by 7 bases and J by 5 bases, with 9 bases left in between. The CDR3 sequence is 11 residues long. From germline, CDR1 is LGHDT and CDR2 YNNKEL (reference sequence). The CDR3 loop is CASTNSHEQYF. In DNA form, the CDR3 reads TGTGCCAGCACCAACTCGCACGAGCAGTACTTC.

The rearrangement uses TRBV20-1 and TRBJ1-1; 8 bases align to TRBD1. Germline CDR1 is DFQATT and CDR2 is SNEGSKA (reference sequence). The CDR3 has 15 amino acids. After removal of 6 bases from V and 1 base from J, the junction contained 10 bases not matched to a gene. The CDR3 loop is CSAPTGAMTNTEAFF. CDR3 DNA sequence: TGCAGTGCGCCGACAGGGGCCATGACGAACACTGAAGCTTTCTTT.

V gene TRBV28 combines with J gene TRBJ2-2; D might be TRBD2 (5 bases). The germline gives CDR1 MDHEN, CDR2 SYDVKM. The length of the CDR3 is 14 residues. Trimming removed 2 bases from V and 6 bases from J, with 10 bases in between. The CDR3 here is CASSLTGYPGELFF. The CDR3 coding sequence is TGTGCCAGCAGTTTAACGGGGTACCCCGGGGAGCTGTTTTTT.

The chain uses TRBV5-6 and TRBJ2-7; 8 positions agree with TRBD1. CDR1 and CDR2 from the germline V gene are SGHDT and YYEEEE. The trim removed 4 bases at V and 5 bases at J, leaving 2 bases unmatched. The length of the CDR3 is 12 residues. The CDR3 is CASSVGQDEQYF. CDR3 nucleotides: TGTGCCAGCAGCGTGGGACAGGACGAGCAGTACTTC. Complete variable domain (other parts from reference TRBV5-6 and TRBJ2-7): DAGVTQSPTHLIKTRGQQVTLRCSPKSGHDTVSWYQQALGQGPQFIFQYYEEEERQRGNFPDRFSGHQFPNYSSELNVNALLLGDSALYLCASSVGQDEQYFGPGTRLTVT.